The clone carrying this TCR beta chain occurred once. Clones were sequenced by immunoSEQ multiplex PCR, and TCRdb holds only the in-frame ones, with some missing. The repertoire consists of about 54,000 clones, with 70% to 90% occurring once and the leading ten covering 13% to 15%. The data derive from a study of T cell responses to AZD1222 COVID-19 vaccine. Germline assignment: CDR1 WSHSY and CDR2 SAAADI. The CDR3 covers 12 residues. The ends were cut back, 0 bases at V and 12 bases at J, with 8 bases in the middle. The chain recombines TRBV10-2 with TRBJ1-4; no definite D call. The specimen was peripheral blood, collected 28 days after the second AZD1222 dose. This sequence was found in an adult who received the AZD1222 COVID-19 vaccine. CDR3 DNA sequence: TGCGCCAGCAGTGAGTCCTCCGTCCAACTGTTTTTT. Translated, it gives CASSESSVQLFF.